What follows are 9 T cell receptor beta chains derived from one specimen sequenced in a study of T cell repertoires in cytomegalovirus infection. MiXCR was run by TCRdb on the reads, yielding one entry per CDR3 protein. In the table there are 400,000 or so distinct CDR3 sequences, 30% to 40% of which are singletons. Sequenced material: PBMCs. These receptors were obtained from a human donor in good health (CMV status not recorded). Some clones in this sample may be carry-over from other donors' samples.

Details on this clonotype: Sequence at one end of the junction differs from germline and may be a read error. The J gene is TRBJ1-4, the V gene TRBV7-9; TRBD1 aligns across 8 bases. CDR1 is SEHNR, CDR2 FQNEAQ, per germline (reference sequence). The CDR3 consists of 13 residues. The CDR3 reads CASTFPEGQGYTF. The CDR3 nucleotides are TGTGCCAGCACCTTCCCCGAAGGACAGGGTTACACTTTT.

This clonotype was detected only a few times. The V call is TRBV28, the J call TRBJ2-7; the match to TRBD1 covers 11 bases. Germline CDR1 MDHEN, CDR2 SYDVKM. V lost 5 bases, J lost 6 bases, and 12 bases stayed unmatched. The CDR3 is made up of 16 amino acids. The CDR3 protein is CASSPPDRGPPVEQYF. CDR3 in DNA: TGTGCCAGCAGTCCTCCGGACAGGGGGCCACCGGTCGAGCAGTACTTC.

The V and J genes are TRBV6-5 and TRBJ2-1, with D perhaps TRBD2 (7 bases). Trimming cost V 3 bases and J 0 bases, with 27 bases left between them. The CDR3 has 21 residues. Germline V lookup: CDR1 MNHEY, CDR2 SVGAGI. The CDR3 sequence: CASSYSFLPQLRGPSYNEQFF. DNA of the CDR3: TGTGCCAGCAGTTATTCTTTCCTGCCTCAGTTGCGGGGGCCCTCCTACAATGAGCAGTTCTTC.

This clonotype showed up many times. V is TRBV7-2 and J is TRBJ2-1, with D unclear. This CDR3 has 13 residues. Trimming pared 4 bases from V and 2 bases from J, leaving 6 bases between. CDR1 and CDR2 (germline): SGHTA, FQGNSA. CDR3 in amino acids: CASSSVPYNEQFF. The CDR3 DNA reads TGTGCCAGCAGCTCCGTCCCCTACAATGAGCAGTTCTTC.

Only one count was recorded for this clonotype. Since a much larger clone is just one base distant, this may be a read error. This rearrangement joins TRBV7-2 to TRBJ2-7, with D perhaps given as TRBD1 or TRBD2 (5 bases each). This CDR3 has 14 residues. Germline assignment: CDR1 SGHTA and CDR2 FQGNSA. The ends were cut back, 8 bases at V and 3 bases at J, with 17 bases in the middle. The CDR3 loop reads CASGPARDHYEQYF. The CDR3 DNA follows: TGTGCCAGCGGCCCAGCCAGGGACCACTACGAGCAGTACTTC.

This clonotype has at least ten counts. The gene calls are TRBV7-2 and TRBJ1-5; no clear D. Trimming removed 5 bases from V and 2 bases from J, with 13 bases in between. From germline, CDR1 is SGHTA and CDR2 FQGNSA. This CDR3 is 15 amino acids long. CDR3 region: CASSHLPPGNQPQHF. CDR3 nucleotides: TGTGCCAGCAGCCACCTGCCCCCCGGCAATCAGCCCCAGCATTTT.

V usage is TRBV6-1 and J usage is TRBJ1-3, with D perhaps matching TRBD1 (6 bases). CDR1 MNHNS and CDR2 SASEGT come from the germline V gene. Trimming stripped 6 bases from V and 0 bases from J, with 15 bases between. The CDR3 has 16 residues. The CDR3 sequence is CASSAYRASSGNTIYF. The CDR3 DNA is TGTGCCAGCAGCGCGTACAGGGCCTCCTCTGGAAACACCATATATTTT.

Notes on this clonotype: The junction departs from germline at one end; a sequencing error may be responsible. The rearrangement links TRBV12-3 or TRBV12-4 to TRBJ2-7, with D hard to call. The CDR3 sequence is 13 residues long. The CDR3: CTSSLDSNYEQYF. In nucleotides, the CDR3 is TGTACCAGCAGCCTAGATTCGAACTACGAGCAGTACTTC.

The CDR3 sequence: CASSFGGRLYSPLHF. The CDR3 DNA sequence: TGTGCCAGCAGTTTCGGGGGGCGCTTGTATTCACCCCTCCACTTT. The V and J genes are TRBV12-3 or TRBV12-4 and TRBJ1-6; possible D gene TRBD1, 6 bases. The V and J ends lost 3 bases and 8 bases respectively, with 14 bases between them. This CDR3 spans 15 amino acids.